The clone carrying this T cell receptor beta chain turned up a few times. Antigen unknown. Each CDR3 protein is one row after TCRdb ran MiXCR on the RT-PCR reads. Among fewer than 650,000 distinct CDR3 sequences, roughly 13% were seen once, and the ten largest hold less than 15%. This sample is drawn from a study of response to subunit inactivated influenza vaccine. Study results and caveats: Few additional T cells are recruited per seasonal influenza vaccination, authors suggested.

Germline V gives CDR1 DFQATT, CDR2 SNEGSKA (reference sequence). V gave up 3 bases and J gave up 4 bases; unmatched junction bases: 9. The CDR3 extends over 15 amino acids. The V and J genes are TRBV20-1 and TRBJ2-7; TRBD2 matches 10 bases. Specimen: PBMCs from blood, collected roughly 45 days after vaccination. This clonotype originated in a man between 45 and 60 years old who received an inactivated influenza vaccine. CDR3 amino acids: CSASRLAGAIYEQYF. The CDR3 nucleotides read TGCAGTGCTAGTCGGCTAGCGGGAGCCATATACGAGCAGTACTTC.